These 23 T cell receptor beta chains share one sample of origin, sequenced in a study of shared clonotypes between healthy human individuals. Assay: immunoSEQ multiplex PCR; the TCRdb copy retains only in-frame clones and omits some. This sample has 1,400,000 or so clones; approximately 98.5% occur once, and the top ten carry 0.36%. The sample consisted of naive CD4+ T cells sorted from blood. Documented subset: CD45RA+ positively selected. These TCRs come from a man under 40 in good health.

The chain links TRBV5-1 to TRBJ2-1, with D uncertain. This CDR3 spans 17 amino acids. Trimming took off 3 bases at V and 6 bases at J, with 22 bases between the two ends. Germline loops: CDR1 SGHRS, CDR2 YFSETQ. The CDR3 region is CASSSLFSGTPGNEQFF. As DNA, the CDR3 is TGCGCCAGCAGCTCCCTTTTCTCGGGTACTCCGGGCAATGAGCAGTTCTTC.

The chain combines TRBV15 with TRBJ2-5; TRBD1 or TRBD2 may be the D gene (5 bases each). Per germline, CDR1 LNHNV and CDR2 YYDKDF (reference sequence). The length of the CDR3 is 14 residues. V gave up 0 bases and J gave up 5 bases, with 10 bases separating them. CDR3 in amino acids: CATSRDGAFETQYF. DNA for the CDR3: TGTGCCACCAGCAGAGACGGGGCGTTTGAGACCCAGTACTTC.

The V call is TRBV7-9, the J call TRBJ2-6; no clear D. CDR1 is SEHNR, CDR2 FQNEAQ, per germline (reference sequence). V lost 8 bases and J 0 bases, leaving 11 bases between the germline ends. This CDR3 region has 15 residues. This CDR3 reads CASGPGNSGANVLTF. The CDR3 nucleotides read TGTGCCAGCGGCCCTGGGAACTCTGGGGCCAACGTCCTGACTTTC.

The genes are TRBV5-4 and TRBJ1-1; 7 bases align to TRBD1. J gave up 4 bases and V 2 bases, and 8 bases lay outside the gene matches. Germline assignment: CDR1 SGHNT and CDR2 YYREEE (reference sequence). CDR3 size: 15 residues. CDR3: CASSLRGRDSTEAFF. CDR3 bases: TGTGCCAGCAGCTTAAGGGGTCGGGACAGCACTGAAGCTTTCTTT.

This sequence joins TRBV10-3 and TRBJ2-7; D gene unclear. The CDR3 consists of 13 residues. The germline gives CDR1 ENHRY, CDR2 SYGVKD. Trimming shortened V by 6 bases and J by 3 bases, and 12 bases separated the two germline ends. CDR3 protein: CAIRADRFYEQYF. The CDR3 DNA follows: TGTGCCATCAGGGCGGATAGATTCTACGAGCAGTACTTC.

J is TRBJ1-2 and V is TRBV5-6; 8 bases map to TRBD1. J gave up 8 bases and V 2 bases, and 14 bases lay outside the gene matches. The germline V gene encodes CDR1 SGHDT and CDR2 YYEEEE. The CDR3 length is 16 residues. CDR3 loop: CASSLSPDRVVKGYTF. CDR3 nucleotide sequence: TGTGCCAGCAGCTTATCCCCGGACAGGGTAGTAAAAGGCTACACCTTC.

The rearrangement uses TRBV9 and TRBJ2-1, with 9 positions matching TRBD2. Trimming cost V 0 bases and J 6 bases; bases outside gene matches: 7. CDR3 length equals 16 residues. Germline V gene sequence: CDR1 SGDLS, CDR2 YYNGEE. The CDR3 nucleotides read TGTGCCAGCAGCGTAGCTGCTAGCGGGATCGGCAATGAGCAGTTCTTC. Translating it yields CASSVAASGIGNEQFF.

The chain carries TRBV28 and TRBJ2-7; D remains ambiguous. This CDR3 comprises 16 residues. Germline V lookup: CDR1 MDHEN, CDR2 SYDVKM. V lost 3 bases and J 0 bases, leaving 15 bases between the germline ends. The CDR3: CASSLPSGRYSYEQYF. The CDR3 DNA sequence: TGTGCCAGCAGTTTGCCCTCTGGCCGATACTCCTACGAGCAGTACTTC. The whole variable domain, remainder taken from reference TRBV28 and TRBJ2-7, is DVKVTQSSRYLVKRTGEKVFLECVQDMDHENMFWYRQDPGLGLRLIYFSYDVKMKEKGDIPEGYSVSREKKERFSLILESASTNQTSMYLCASSLPSGRYSYEQYFGPGTRLTVT.

The chain recombines TRBV29-1 with TRBJ2-1, with 7 bases identical to TRBD1. V gave up 7 bases and J gave up 4 bases; unmatched junction bases: 1. The germline V gene encodes CDR1 SQVTM and CDR2 ANQGSEA. This CDR3 contains 11 residues. The CDR3 reads CSGQGYNEQFF. CDR3 coding DNA: TGCAGCGGACAGGGTTACAATGAGCAGTTCTTC.

This clone was observed a single time. The J gene is TRBJ1-5, the V gene TRBV6-6; D possibly corresponds to TRBD1 (5 bases). Per germline, CDR1 MNHNY and CDR2 SVGAGI (reference sequence). V was pared by 6 bases and J by 5 bases, with 8 bases between. The CDR3 loop spans 12 amino acids. CDR3 loop: CASSQQDQPQHF. The CDR3 DNA sequence: TGTGCCAGCAGCCAACAGGATCAGCCCCAGCATTTT.

The count of this clone is one. Within the sample, other DNA sequences also encode this same CDR3. This chain links TRBV6-6 with TRBJ1-5; D not certain. The V gene lost 2 bases and the J gene lost 6 bases, with 8 bases spanning the gap. The CDR3 spans 13 residues. Germline CDR1 MNHNY, CDR2 SVGAGI (reference sequence). This chain's CDR3 is CASSYGGIQPQHF. The CDR3 DNA reads as TGTGCCAGCAGTTACGGAGGGATTCAGCCCCAGCATTTT.

Comment on this clone: Different DNA sequences within this sample yield the same CDR3. This rearrangement joins TRBV5-6 to TRBJ2-7; 10 bases are a match to TRBD2. CDR3 length: 15 amino acids. Germline lookup yields CDR1 SGHDT and CDR2 YYEEEE. V gave up 3 bases and J gave up 2 bases; unmatched junction bases: 5. The CDR3 loop reads CASSSVAGGPYEQYF. In DNA, the CDR3 is TGTGCCAGCAGCTCGGTAGCGGGAGGCCCCTACGAGCAGTACTTC.

On this clone: The identical CDR3 is also encoded by other nucleotide sequences in the sample. V gene TRBV5-4 combines with J gene TRBJ2-7; 11 nucleotides line up with TRBD2. The trim removed 3 bases at V and 3 bases at J, leaving 2 bases unmatched. The CDR3 is 14 amino acids. Germline CDR1 is SGHNT and CDR2 is YYREEE (reference sequence). CDR3 DNA: TGTGCCAGCAGCTCACTAGCGGGAGACTACGAGCAGTACTTC. As protein: CASSSLAGDYEQYF.

This sequence joins TRBV30 and TRBJ2-6; 9 nucleotides match TRBD1. J lost 1 base, V lost 3 bases, and 10 bases had no gene match. The CDR3 runs to 18 residues. The germline V gene has CDR1 GTSNPN and CDR2 SVGIG (reference sequence). The CDR3 sequence is CAWRRGDRDWSGANVLTF. CDR3 bases: TGTGCCTGGAGGAGGGGGGACAGGGACTGGTCTGGGGCCAACGTCCTGACTTTC.

The J gene is TRBJ2-1, the V gene TRBV5-6; tentatively, D is TRBD1 (5 bases). Looked up from germline, CDR1 is SGHDT and CDR2 is YYEEEE. The CDR3 has 13 amino acids. The ends were cut back, 0 bases at V and 10 bases at J, with 11 bases in the middle. CDR3 sequence (DNA): TGTGCCAGCAGCTTGGCCAGGGTTGGGGAGCAGTTCTTC. It yields the protein CASSLARVGEQFF. The entire variable domain, with the rest obtained from reference TRBV5-6 and TRBJ2-1, is as follows: DAGVTQSPTHLIKTRGQQVTLRCSPKSGHDTVSWYQQALGQGPQFIFQYYEEEERQRGNFPDRFSGHQFPNYSSELNVNALLLGDSALYLCASSLARVGEQFFGPGTRLTVL.

V gene TRBV6-5 combines with J gene TRBJ2-5, with D possibly TRBD1 on 5 matching bases. Germline assignment: CDR1 MNHEY and CDR2 SVGAGI. The CDR3 spans 13 residues. The V gene lost 2 bases and the J gene lost 4 bases, with 8 bases spanning the gap. In DNA, the CDR3 is TGTGCCAGCAGTTACCGGCAGGGAGAGACCCAGTACTTC. Its protein product is CASSYRQGETQYF.

V gene TRBV7-2 combines with J gene TRBJ2-7, with D perhaps TRBD1 or TRBD2 (5 bases each). V was shortened by 5 bases and J by 2 bases, with 16 bases between the two germline ends. The CDR3 sequence is 15 residues long. Per the germline V gene, CDR1 is SGHTA and CDR2 is FQGNSA. CDR3 loop: CASSLEPGRTYEQYF. For the CDR3, the DNA is TGTGCCAGCAGCCTTGAACCGGGACGAACCTACGAGCAGTACTTC.

This chain uses TRBV5-1 with TRBJ2-7; D is perhaps TRBD1 (5 bases). The germline V and J ends were trimmed by 5 bases and 2 bases, with 11 bases remaining between them. The germline V gene has CDR1 SGHRS and CDR2 YFSETQ. The CDR3 sequence is 13 residues long. The CDR3 coding sequence is TGCGCCAGCAGTGGACAAACTACCTACGAGCAGTACTTC. Amino acid sequence: CASSGQTTYEQYF.

Concerning this clone: At the DNA level, this CDR3 is encoded by other sequences in the same sample as well. In nucleotides, the CDR3 is TGTGCCAGCAGCTTGGGGGGTTACCAAGAGACCCAGTACTTC. It translates to CASSLGGYQETQYF. The chain couples TRBV5-4 to TRBJ2-5; D gene uncertain. Germline V gives CDR1 SGHNT, CDR2 YYREEE (reference sequence). V dropped 0 bases and J dropped 0 bases, with 6 bases sitting between them. The CDR3 spans 14 residues.

The V gene is TRBV13, the J gene TRBJ2-7; TRBD2 aligns across 7 bases. Germline CDR1 and CDR2: PRHDT and FYEKMQ (reference sequence). CDR3 length: 14 amino acids. V lost 6 bases to trimming and J lost 2 bases; unmatched junction nucleotides: 7. The CDR3 DNA is TGTGCCAGCAGTATGAGCGGGATCGCCTACGAGCAGTACTTC. Its translation: CASSMSGIAYEQYF.

V gene TRBV18 combines with J gene TRBJ2-1; TRBD1 aligns across 11 bases. The CDR3 contains 15 residues. CDR1 and CDR2 (germline): KGHSH, LQKENI. Trimming took 3 bases from V and 6 from J; bases not matched to a gene: 4. CDR3 sequence (DNA): TGTGCCAGCTCACCGGACGGGACAGGGGGCAATGAGCAGTTCTTC. This translates into CASSPDGTGGNEQFF.

This rearrangement joins TRBV5-3 to TRBJ1-1; tentatively, D is TRBD1 (6 bases). TRBV5-3 is an ORF; its function is uncertain. V was shortened by 0 bases and J by 1 base, with 19 bases between the two germline ends. This CDR3 spans 18 amino acids. This CDR3 is CARSLGGTPLSPNTEAFF. DNA for the CDR3: TGTGCCAGAAGCTTGGGGGGGACACCACTGTCCCCGAACACTGAAGCTTTCTTT.

This clone was recorded once. The chain carries TRBV7-6 and TRBJ2-2; D call uncertain. The CDR3 is 12 residues long. In germline, CDR1 is SGHVS, CDR2 FNYEAQ. Trimming pared 3 bases from V and 6 bases from J, leaving 5 bases between. In DNA form, the CDR3 reads TGTGCCAGCAGCTTCTTGGCCGGGGAGCTGTTTTTT. Its translation: CASSFLAGELFF.